This T cell receptor beta chain emerged from a study of identical twins. Study-wide results and limits: Whereas memory repertoires showed no such difference, abundant cord blood beta clonotypes carried fewer insertions.

Every donor was a healthy Caucasian. This clonotype came up a few times. Its antigen is currently unknown. CDR3 size: 14 residues. CDR1 and CDR2 (germline): LNHNV, YYDKDF (reference sequence). V shed 8 bases and J shed 0 bases, with 8 bases lying between them. A template switching step contributed a universal primer site, while unique molecular identifiers were present in the cDNA. TCRdb re-analysed the 5' RACE reads in MiXCR, keeping a single row per CDR3 protein. The table records 310,000 or so distinct CDR3 sequences, nearly 9.5% of them present only once. These same data were also listed under a study on yellow fever vaccine responses in identical twins. That source reports: Each twin's T cell response to the vaccine was reported to look partly convergent and partly personalized.

This TCR derives from a woman in her late teens or twenties in good health. Material for sequencing was CD8+ T cells sorted from blood. The genes are TRBV15 and TRBJ2-6; a possible D gene is TRBD1 (6 bases). The CDR3 here is CATGDNSGANVLTF. The CDR3 region has the DNA TGTGCCACCGGGGACAACTCTGGGGCCAACGTCCTGACTTTC.